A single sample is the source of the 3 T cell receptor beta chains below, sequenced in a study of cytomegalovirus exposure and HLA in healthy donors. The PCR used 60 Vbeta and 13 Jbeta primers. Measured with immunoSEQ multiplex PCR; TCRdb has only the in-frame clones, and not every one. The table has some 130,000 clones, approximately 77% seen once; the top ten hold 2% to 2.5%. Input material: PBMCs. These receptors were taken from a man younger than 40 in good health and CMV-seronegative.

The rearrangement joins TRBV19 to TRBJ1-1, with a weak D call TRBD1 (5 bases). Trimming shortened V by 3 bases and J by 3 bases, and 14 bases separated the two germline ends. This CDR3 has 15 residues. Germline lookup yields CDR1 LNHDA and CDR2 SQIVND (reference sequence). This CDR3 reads CASSIGQGMYTEAFF. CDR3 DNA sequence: TGTGCCAGTAGTATCGGGCAGGGTATGTACACTGAAGCTTTCTTT.

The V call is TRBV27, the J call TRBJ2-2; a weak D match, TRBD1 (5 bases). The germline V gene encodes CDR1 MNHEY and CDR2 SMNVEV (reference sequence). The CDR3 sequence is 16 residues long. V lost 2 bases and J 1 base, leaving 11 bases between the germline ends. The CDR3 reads CASSLKAGWNTGELFF. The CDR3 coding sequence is TGTGCCAGCAGTTTAAAGGCAGGGTGGAACACCGGGGAGCTGTTTTTT.

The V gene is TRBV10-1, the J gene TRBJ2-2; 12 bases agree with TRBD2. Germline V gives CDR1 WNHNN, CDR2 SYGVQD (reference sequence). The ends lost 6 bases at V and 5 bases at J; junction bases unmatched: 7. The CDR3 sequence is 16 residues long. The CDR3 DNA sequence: TGCGCCAGCAGCGAGACTAGCGGGAGAGGTACCGGGGAGCTGTTTTTT. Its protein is CASSETSGRGTGELFF.